Presented here are 20 T cell receptor beta chains from one specimen sequenced in a study of identical twins. MiXCR, applied by TCRdb to the 5' RACE reads, yields one record per CDR3 protein. The table has 1,800,000 or so distinct CDR3 sequences, roughly 35% seen once. The sequencing sample was made of cord blood. The receptors stem from a newborn girl in good health.

This clonotype occurred many times. This sequence joins TRBV7-2 and TRBJ2-3; TRBD2 matches 12 bases. The V and J ends lost 2 bases and 2 bases, in that order; junction bases with no gene match: 2. CDR3 size: 16 residues. Per germline, CDR1 SGHTA and CDR2 FQGNSA. CDR3 sequence: CASSLRLAGATDTQYF. CDR3 DNA: TGTGCCAGCAGCTTACGACTAGCGGGAGCCACAGATACGCAGTATTTT.

The chain is built from TRBV28 and TRBJ1-2; D is perhaps TRBD1 (5 bases). The CDR3 sequence is 16 residues long. Trimming pared 5 bases from V and 8 bases from J, leaving 24 bases between. Germline CDR1 MDHEN, CDR2 SYDVKM. The CDR3 coding sequence is TGTGCCAGCAGTCCCATAGCCTCCAGAGGGCAGGGCGGCTACACCTTC. Residues: CASSPIASRGQGGYTF.

This clonotype has more than one count but fewer than ten. The chain links TRBV20-1 to TRBJ2-5; no clear D. Germline CDR1 is DFQATT and CDR2 is SNEGSKA (reference sequence). This CDR3 has 11 residues. V lost 3 bases, J lost 4 bases, and 6 bases lay in between. The CDR3 here is CSARSPETQYF. The CDR3 nucleotides read TGCAGTGCTAGGTCTCCAGAGACCCAGTACTTC.

The chain recombines TRBV25-1 with TRBJ2-7, with D possibly being TRBD2 (5 bases). The CDR3 is 13 residues long. CDR1 MGHDK and CDR2 SYGVNS come from the germline V gene. Trimming took 6 bases from V and 4 from J, leaving 13 bases between them. The CDR3 DNA follows: TGTGCCAGCAGGTACCGGGGAGAGTACGAGCAGTACTTC. Its translation is CASRYRGEYEQYF.

V and J are TRBV29-1 and TRBJ1-1; 9 bases agree with TRBD1. The CDR3 contains 12 residues. V lost 6 bases and J lost 5; bases outside the gene matches: 4. Germline lookup yields CDR1 SQVTM and CDR2 ANQGSEA. The CDR3 nucleotides read TGCAGCGTAAACAGGGGGCGGACTGAAGCTTTCTTT. Protein: CSVNRGRTEAFF.

The genes are TRBV6-1 and TRBJ2-7; 8 nucleotides match TRBD2. After removal of 2 bases from V and 0 bases from J, the junction contained 6 bases not matched to a gene. CDR1 MNHNS and CDR2 SASEGT come from the germline V gene. This CDR3 is 16 amino acids long. CDR3 residues: CASSERGGGSSYEQYF. The CDR3 region has the DNA TGTGCCAGCAGTGAAAGAGGCGGGGGGAGCTCCTACGAGCAGTACTTC.

The J gene is TRBJ2-1, the V gene TRBV5-1, with TRBD2 identical over 9 bases. Losses at the gene ends were 3 bases for V and 0 bases for J; bases not matched to a gene: 10. This CDR3 is built from 18 residues. Germline loops: CDR1 SGHRS, CDR2 YFSETQ. The CDR3 coding sequence is TGCGCCAGCAGCTCCCTGAGCGGGAGGAGAAGCTCCTACAATGAGCAGTTCTTC. This encodes CASSSLSGRRSSYNEQFF.

The chain is built from TRBV25-1 and TRBJ2-1; 7 bases line up with TRBD1. The CDR3 loop spans 17 amino acids. Germline assignment: CDR1 MGHDK and CDR2 SYGVNS. The trim removed 8 bases at V and 5 bases at J, leaving 18 bases unmatched. In DNA form, the CDR3 reads TGTGCCAGCGGAACCAATACCAGGACAGGCCTGAACAATGAGCAGTTCTTC. Its translation is CASGTNTRTGLNNEQFF.

The CDR3: CAISQGAGELFF. The CDR3 bases are TGTGCCATCAGTCAGGGGGCCGGGGAGCTGTTTTTT. V usage is TRBV10-3 and J usage is TRBJ2-2; 7 bases fit TRBD1. Germline V gene data show CDR1 as ENHRY and CDR2 as SYGVKD. V was clipped by 5 bases and J by 6 bases; unmatched bases: 0. The length of the CDR3 is 12 residues.

This clonotype was counted only a few times. This rearrangement joins TRBV24-1 to TRBJ2-5; unclear D gene. Trimming removed 9 bases at V and 0 bases at J, with 13 bases between. Germline values: CDR1 KGHDR, CDR2 SFDVKD. The CDR3 runs to 14 residues. This CDR3 reads CATAGRTYQETQYF. In nucleotides, the CDR3 is TGTGCCACCGCTGGACGGACGTACCAAGAGACCCAGTACTTC.

This clonotype came up many times. This CDR3 is CASSLEGISRNSPLHF. Written as DNA, the CDR3 is TGCGCCAGCAGCTTGGAAGGCATCTCGCGGAATTCACCCCTCCACTTT. V is TRBV5-1 and J is TRBJ1-6; no reliable D call. Germline-derived CDR1 and CDR2 are SGHRS and YFSETQ. The CDR3 has 16 amino acids. The V gene lost 0 bases and the J gene lost 7 bases, with 14 bases spanning the gap. Complete variable domain (other parts from reference TRBV5-1 and TRBJ1-6): KAGVTQTPRYLIKTRGQQVTLSCSPISGHRSVSWYQQTPGQGLQFLFEYFSETQRNKGNFPGRFSGRQFSNSRSEMNVSTLELGDSALYLCASSLEGISRNSPLHFGNGTRLTVT.

J is TRBJ1-6 and V is TRBV20-1; 10 bases are a match to TRBD1. Losses at the gene ends were 3 bases for V and 7 bases for J; bases not matched to a gene: 3. This CDR3 has 14 residues. Germline values: CDR1 DFQATT, CDR2 SNEGSKA (reference sequence). CDR3 residues: CSASRQGANSPLHF. The CDR3 bases are TGCAGTGCTAGTCGACAGGGGGCGAATTCACCCCTCCACTTT.

The chain has TRBV2 and TRBJ2-3; D may be TRBD2 (6 bases). The CDR3 loop spans 15 amino acids. V lost 7 bases to trimming and J lost 2 bases, with 16 bases between them. CDR1 and CDR2 from the germline V gene are SNHLY and FYNNEI. The CDR3 nucleotides are TGTGCCAGCAAACAAAGGGACTTCTACACAGATACGCAGTATTTT. This encodes CASKQRDFYTDTQYF. Filled out from reference TRBV2 and TRBJ2-3, the complete variable domain reads EPEVTQTPSHQVTQMGQEVILRCVPISNHLYFYWYRQILGQKVEFLVSFYNNEISEKSEIFDDQFSVERPDGSNFTLKIRSTKLEDSAMYFCASKQRDFYTDTQYFGPGTRLTVL.

The chain joins TRBV10-3 to TRBJ2-3; 9 bases are shared with TRBD2. The junction had 20 bases not matched to a gene; V was cut back by 0 bases and J by 1 base. Germline V CDR1 and CDR2: ENHRY, SYGVKD. This CDR3 contains 22 residues. Here the CDR3 reads CAISESNNPQGSGRKGTDTQYF. Here the CDR3 DNA reads TGTGCCATCAGTGAGTCGAATAACCCCCAGGGTAGCGGGAGAAAGGGCACAGATACGCAGTATTTT.

There are many counts of this clonotype. The chain combines TRBV20-1 with TRBJ2-5; D is possibly TRBD2 (5 bases). The CDR3 is 12 amino acids. V was cut by 5 bases and J by 1 base, with 8 bases left in between. CDR1 is DFQATT, CDR2 SNEGSKA, per germline (reference sequence). The CDR3 protein is CSAPRGQETQYF. DNA of the CDR3: TGCAGTGCTCCTCGGGGCCAAGAGACCCAGTACTTC.

The genes are TRBV20-1 and TRBJ2-4, with D unresolved. TRBJ2-7 matches the DNA end more closely, so the J call is doubtful. Germline CDR1 is DFQATT and CDR2 is SNEGSKA (reference sequence). This CDR3 is built from 13 residues. The CDR3 DNA sequence: TGCAGTGCTAGACTCCCACCCGGTTACGAGCAGTACTTC. Amino acid sequence: CSARLPPGYEQYF.

The sample holds a few counts of this clonotype. The chain employs TRBV4-2 and TRBJ2-1, with 12 bases that match TRBD2. This CDR3 has 18 residues. Germline values: CDR1 LGHNA, CDR2 YNFKEQ. V lost 3 bases to trimming and J lost 12 bases; unmatched junction nucleotides: 18. CDR3 in amino acids: CASSHRPTKTSGSLAQFF. The DNA of the CDR3 is TGTGCCAGCAGCCACCGGCCTACAAAGACTAGCGGGAGTTTGGCGCAGTTCTTC.

This clonotype showed up just once. This chain joins TRBV28 and TRBJ2-1, with 8 bases identical to TRBD2. Per the germline V gene, CDR1 is MDHEN and CDR2 is SYDVKM. This CDR3 has 15 residues. Unmatched junction bases numbered 9, after V lost 4 bases and J lost 7 bases. CDR3 in DNA: TGTGCCAGCAGTTCGGTAGCGGGAAATGGGAATGAGCAGTTCTTC. Translated: CASSSVAGNGNEQFF.

This clonotype was counted once. This chain links TRBV10-3 with TRBJ1-6; maybe TRBD1 (6 bases). Germline V lookup: CDR1 ENHRY, CDR2 SYGVKD. With 7 bases removed from V and 8 bases from J, the gap between germline ends came to 15 bases. The CDR3 runs 14 residues. CDR3 nucleotide sequence: TGTGCCATCAACGAGCGGGGGGCGGATTCACCCCTCCACTTT. Its protein is CAINERGADSPLHF.

V is TRBV29-1 and J is TRBJ2-5; the D gene is possibly TRBD1 (6 bases). Germline values: CDR1 SQVTM, CDR2 ANQGSEA. The CDR3 length is 13 residues. V was pared by 7 bases and J by 0 bases, with 12 bases between. CDR3 amino acids: CSASDRHQETQYF. CDR3 DNA: TGCAGCGCTTCCGACAGGCACCAAGAGACCCAGTACTTC.